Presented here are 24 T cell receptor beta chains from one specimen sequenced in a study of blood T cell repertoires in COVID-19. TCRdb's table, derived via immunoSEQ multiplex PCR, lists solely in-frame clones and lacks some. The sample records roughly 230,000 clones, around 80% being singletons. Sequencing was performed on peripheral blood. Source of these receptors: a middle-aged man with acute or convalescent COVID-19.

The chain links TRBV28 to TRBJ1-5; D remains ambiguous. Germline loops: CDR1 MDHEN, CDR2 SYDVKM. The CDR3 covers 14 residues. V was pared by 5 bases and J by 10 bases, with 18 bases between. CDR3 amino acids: CASSDPGPGRPQHF. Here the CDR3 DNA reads TGTGCCAGCAGTGATCCGGGTCCTGGCCGACCCCAGCATTTT.

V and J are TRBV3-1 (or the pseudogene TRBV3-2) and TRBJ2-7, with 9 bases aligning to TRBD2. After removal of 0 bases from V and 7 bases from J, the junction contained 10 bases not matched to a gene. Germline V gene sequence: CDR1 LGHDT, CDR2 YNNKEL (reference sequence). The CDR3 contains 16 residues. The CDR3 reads CASSQDPGLAVGEQYF. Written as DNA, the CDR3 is TGTGCCAGCAGCCAAGACCCGGGACTAGCTGTTGGGGAGCAGTACTTC.

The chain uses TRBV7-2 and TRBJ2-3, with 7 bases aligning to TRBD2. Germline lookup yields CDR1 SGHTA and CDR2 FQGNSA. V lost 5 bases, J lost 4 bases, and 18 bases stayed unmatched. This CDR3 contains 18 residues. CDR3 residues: CASSPSSRRGGSADTQYF. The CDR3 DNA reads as TGTGCCAGCAGCCCCTCCTCCCGACGGGGCGGGAGTGCAGATACGCAGTATTTT.

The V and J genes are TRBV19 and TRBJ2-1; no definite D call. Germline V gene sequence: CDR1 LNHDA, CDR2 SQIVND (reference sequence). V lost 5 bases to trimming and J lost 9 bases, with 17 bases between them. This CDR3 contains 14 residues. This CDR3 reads CASSFLTATFEQFF. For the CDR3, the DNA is TGTGCCAGTAGTTTCCTGACTGCCACCTTTGAGCAGTTCTTC.

This chain's CDR3 is CASSLQQANTGELFF. As DNA, the CDR3 is TGTGCCAGCAGCTTACAACAAGCGAACACCGGGGAGCTGTTTTTT. V and J are TRBV5-4 and TRBJ2-2; the D is unclear. With 2 bases removed from V and 0 bases from J, the gap between germline ends came to 8 bases. The CDR3 consists of 15 residues. Germline CDR1 SGHNT, CDR2 YYREEE (reference sequence). Based on the CDR3 plus reference TRBV5-4 and TRBJ2-2, the full variable domain is ETGVTQSPTHLIKTRGQQVTLRCSSQSGHNTVSWYQQALGQGPQFIFQYYREEENGRGNFPPRFSGLQFPNYSSELNVNALELDDSALYLCASSLQQANTGELFFGEGSRLTVL.

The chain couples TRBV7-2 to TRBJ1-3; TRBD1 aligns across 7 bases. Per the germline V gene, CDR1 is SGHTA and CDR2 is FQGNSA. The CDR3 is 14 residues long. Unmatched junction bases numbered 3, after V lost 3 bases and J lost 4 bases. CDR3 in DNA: TGTGCCAGCAGCTTTCTGGGACAGGGAAACACCATATATTTT. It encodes CASSFLGQGNTIYF.

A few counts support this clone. CDR3 DNA: TGTGCCAGCAGCTACGCTGAAAGCGGGAGGCTTAGTGAGCAGTTCTTC. As protein: CASSYAESGRLSEQFF. The chain recombines TRBV5-5 with TRBJ2-1; 9 nucleotides agree with TRBD2. Trimming removed 3 bases from V and 9 bases from J; junction bases left unmatched: 13. The germline gives CDR1 SGHKS, CDR2 YYEKEE (reference sequence). CDR3 length equals 16 residues.

CDR3 loop: CSVVGWANTEAFF. As DNA, the CDR3 is TGCAGCGTTGTTGGGTGGGCGAACACTGAAGCTTTCTTT. This chain uses TRBV29-1 with TRBJ1-1; D not resolved. There are 13 residues in the CDR3. Germline lookup yields CDR1 SQVTM and CDR2 ANQGSEA. V lost 4 bases and J lost 1, with 10 bases in between.

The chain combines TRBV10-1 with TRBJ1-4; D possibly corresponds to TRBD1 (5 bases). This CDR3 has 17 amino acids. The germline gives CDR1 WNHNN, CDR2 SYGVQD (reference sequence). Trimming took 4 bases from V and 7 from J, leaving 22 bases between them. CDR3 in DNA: TGCGCCAGCAGTGTAACAAGCGGGACCTGGGCGGCTGAAAAACTGTTTTTT. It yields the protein CASSVTSGTWAAEKLFF.

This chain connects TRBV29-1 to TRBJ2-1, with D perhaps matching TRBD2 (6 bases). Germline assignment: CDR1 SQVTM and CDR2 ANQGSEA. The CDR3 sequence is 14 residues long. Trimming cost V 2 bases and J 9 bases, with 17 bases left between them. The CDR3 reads CSVEKGTLESEQFF. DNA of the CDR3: TGCAGCGTTGAAAAAGGGACTCTGGAGAGTGAGCAGTTCTTC.

The CDR3 DNA reads TGTGCCAGTAGCCAGGGGGTTCAAGAGACCCAGTACTTC. It codes for CASSQGVQETQYF. The chain couples TRBV19 to TRBJ2-5, with 7 bases aligning to TRBD1. The length of the CDR3 is 13 residues. The germline CDR1 and CDR2 sequences are LNHDA and SQIVND (reference sequence). V was clipped by 6 bases and J by 2 bases; unmatched bases: 3.

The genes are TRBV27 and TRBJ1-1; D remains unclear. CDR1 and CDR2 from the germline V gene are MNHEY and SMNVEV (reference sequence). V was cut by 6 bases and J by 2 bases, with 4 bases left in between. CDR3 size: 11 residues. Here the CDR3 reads CASRHNTEAFF. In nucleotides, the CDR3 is TGTGCCAGCAGACACAACACTGAAGCTTTCTTT.

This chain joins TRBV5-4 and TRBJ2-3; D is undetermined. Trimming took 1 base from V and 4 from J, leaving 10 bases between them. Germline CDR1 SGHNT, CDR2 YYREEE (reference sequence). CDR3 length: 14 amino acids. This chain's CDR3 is CASSLRLGADTQYF. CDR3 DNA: TGTGCCAGCAGCTTGAGACTTGGCGCAGATACGCAGTATTTT.

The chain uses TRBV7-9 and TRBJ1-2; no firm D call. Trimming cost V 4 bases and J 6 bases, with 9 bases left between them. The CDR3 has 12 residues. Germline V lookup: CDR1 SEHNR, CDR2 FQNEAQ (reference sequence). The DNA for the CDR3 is TGTGCCAGCAGCTCCGGTTTGGATGGCTACACCTTC. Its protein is CASSSGLDGYTF.

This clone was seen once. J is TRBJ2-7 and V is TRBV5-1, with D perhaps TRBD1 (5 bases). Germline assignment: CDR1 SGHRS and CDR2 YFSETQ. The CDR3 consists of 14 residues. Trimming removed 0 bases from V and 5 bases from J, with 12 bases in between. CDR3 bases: TGCGCCAGCAGCTTGGTCGGCAGGGTGGACGAGCAGTACTTC. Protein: CASSLVGRVDEQYF.

The CDR3 DNA is TGTGCCTGGGCCCCTCGGCAGGGGGTCACAGATACGCAGTATTTT. Protein: CAWAPRQGVTDTQYF. The rearrangement links TRBV30 to TRBJ2-3; 7 positions match TRBD1. V was pared by 5 bases and J by 2 bases, with 10 bases of the junction left unmatched. This CDR3 spans 15 amino acids. CDR1 and CDR2 (germline): GTSNPN, SVGIG (reference sequence).

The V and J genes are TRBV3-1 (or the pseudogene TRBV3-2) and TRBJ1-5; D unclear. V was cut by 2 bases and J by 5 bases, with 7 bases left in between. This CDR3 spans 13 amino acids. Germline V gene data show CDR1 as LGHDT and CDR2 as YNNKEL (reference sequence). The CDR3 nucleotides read TGTGCCAGCAGCCAAATGCGGGATCAGCCCCAGCATTTT. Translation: CASSQMRDQPQHF.

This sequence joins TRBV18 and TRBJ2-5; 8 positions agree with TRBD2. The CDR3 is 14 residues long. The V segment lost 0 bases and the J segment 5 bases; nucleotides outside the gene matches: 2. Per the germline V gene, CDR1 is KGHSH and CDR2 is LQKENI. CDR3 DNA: TGTGCCAGCTCACCACCTAGCGGGACGGAGACCCAGTACTTC. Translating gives CASSPPSGTETQYF. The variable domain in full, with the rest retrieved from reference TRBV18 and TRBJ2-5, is NAGVMQNPRHLVRRRGQEARLRCSPMKGHSHVYWYRQLPEEGLKFMVYLQKENIIDESGMPKERFSAEFPKEGPSILRIQQVVRGDSAAYFCASSPPSGTETQYFGPGTRLLVL.

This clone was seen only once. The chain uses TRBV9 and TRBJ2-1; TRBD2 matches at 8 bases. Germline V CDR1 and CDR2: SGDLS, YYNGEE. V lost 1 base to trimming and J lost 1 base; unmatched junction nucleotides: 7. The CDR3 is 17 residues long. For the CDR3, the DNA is TGTGCCAGCAGCGTATATCTAGCGGGCGCTTCCTACAATGAGCAGTTCTTC. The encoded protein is CASSVYLAGASYNEQFF.

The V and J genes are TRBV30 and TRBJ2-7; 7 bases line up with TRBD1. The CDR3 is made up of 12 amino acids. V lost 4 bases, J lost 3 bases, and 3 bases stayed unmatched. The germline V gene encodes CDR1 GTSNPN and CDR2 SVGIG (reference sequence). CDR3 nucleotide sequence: TGTGCCTGGAAAGGGACAGTCTACGAGCAGTACTTC. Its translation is CAWKGTVYEQYF.

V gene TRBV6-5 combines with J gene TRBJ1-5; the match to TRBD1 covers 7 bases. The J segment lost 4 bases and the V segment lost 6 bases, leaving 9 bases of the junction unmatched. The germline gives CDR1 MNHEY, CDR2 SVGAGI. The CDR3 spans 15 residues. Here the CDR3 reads CASSQDRDRNQPQHF. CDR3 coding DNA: TGTGCCAGCAGCCAAGACAGGGATAGAAATCAGCCCCAGCATTTT.

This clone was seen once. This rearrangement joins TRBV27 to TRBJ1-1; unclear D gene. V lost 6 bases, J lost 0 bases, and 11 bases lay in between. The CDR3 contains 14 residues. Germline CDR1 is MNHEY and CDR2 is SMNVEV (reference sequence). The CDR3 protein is CASSRSRVNTEAFF. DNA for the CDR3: TGTGCCAGCAGCCGTTCGAGGGTGAACACTGAAGCTTTCTTT.

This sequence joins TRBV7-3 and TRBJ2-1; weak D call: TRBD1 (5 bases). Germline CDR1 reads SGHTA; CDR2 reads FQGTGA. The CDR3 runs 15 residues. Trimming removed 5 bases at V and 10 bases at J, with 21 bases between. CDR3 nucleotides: TGTGCCAGCAGCCCAGCCCCTAAAAACGGACACGAGCAGTTCTTC. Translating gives CASSPAPKNGHEQFF.

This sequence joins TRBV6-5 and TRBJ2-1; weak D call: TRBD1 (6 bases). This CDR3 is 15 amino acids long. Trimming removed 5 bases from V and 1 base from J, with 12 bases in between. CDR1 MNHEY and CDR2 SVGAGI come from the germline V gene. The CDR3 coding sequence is TGTGCCAGCAGTATCGGACAGAGGTCCTACAATGAGCAGTTCTTC. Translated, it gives CASSIGQRSYNEQFF.